The rows below give T cell receptor beta chains drawn from one sample of a study of cytomegalovirus exposure and HLA in healthy donors. The repertoire was sequenced with immunoSEQ multiplex PCR; TCRdb's copy has only in-frame clones and lacks some. Of about 66,000 clones listed, 95% to 97% are singletons. Sequenced input: PBMCs. All receptors derive from a young woman in good health and CMV-seropositive. CDR3s leave out the opening cysteine and the closing phenylalanine or tryptophan.

J: TRBJ2-3
V: TRBV19
CDR3: ASSIAQGKDTQY

J: TRBJ2-1
V: TRBV6-5
CDR3: ASGSSGYNEQF

J: TRBJ1-4
V: TRBV5-4
CDR3: ASSPDRAVGKLF

J: TRBJ2-7
V: TRBV7-9
CDR3: ASSLRSGTNKQY

J: TRBJ2-3
V: TRBV27
CDR3: ASSSLAGPSGTDTQY

J: TRBJ1-3
V: TRBV28
CDR3: ASSLNTGSRGNTIY

J: TRBJ2-1
V: TRBV27
CDR3: ASSNRLAGEDEQF

J: TRBJ2-2
V: TRBV29-1
CDR3: SVRTRDSNTGELF

J: TRBJ2-5
V: TRBV5-1
CDR3: ASSLGLAETQY

J: TRBJ1-3
V: TRBV6-5
CDR3: ASSYSLGTSGNTIY

J: TRBJ1-5
V: TRBV27
CDR3: ASSSHRGRLPQH

J: TRBJ1-5
V: TRBV19
CDR3: ASSASGTESQPQH

J: TRBJ2-1
V: TRBV7-9
CDR3: ASSLLLPNLAGLFYEQF

J: TRBJ2-3
V: TRBV29-1
CDR3: SVPDRGPRDTQY

J: TRBJ2-5
V: TRBV30
CDR3: AYGTGGPQETQY

J: TRBJ2-7
V: TRBV9
CDR3: ASSVGVQTYEQY

J: TRBJ2-3
V: TRBV10-1
CDR3: ASSERRLTGTGADTQY

J: TRBJ1-5
V: TRBV19
CDR3: ASTLNRGPRQPQH

J: TRBJ1-2
V: TRBV7-9
CDR3: ASSAGQAEDGYT

J: TRBJ2-1
V: TRBV6-6
CDR3: ASSPAAAGDVNEQF

J: TRBJ2-2
V: TRBV4-2
CDR3: ASSQRPGLAGAPGELF

J: TRBJ2-6
V: TRBV19
CDR3: ASRESTGGSGANVLT

J: TRBJ1-5
V: TRBV5-6
CDR3: ASSLTAGGNQPQH

J: TRBJ2-5
V: TRBV2
CDR3: ASSVFGVQETQY

J: TRBJ2-7
V: TRBV30
CDR3: AWSVREVEQY

J: TRBJ1-4
V: TRBV7-6
CDR3: ASSRGAPIATNEKLF

J: TRBJ1-2
V: TRBV18
CDR3: ASSPRQGERDGYT

J: TRBJ2-5
V: TRBV7-8
CDR3: ASSLEGLKETQY

J: TRBJ2-3
V: TRBV4-2
CDR3: ASSSRLAGGRTDTQY